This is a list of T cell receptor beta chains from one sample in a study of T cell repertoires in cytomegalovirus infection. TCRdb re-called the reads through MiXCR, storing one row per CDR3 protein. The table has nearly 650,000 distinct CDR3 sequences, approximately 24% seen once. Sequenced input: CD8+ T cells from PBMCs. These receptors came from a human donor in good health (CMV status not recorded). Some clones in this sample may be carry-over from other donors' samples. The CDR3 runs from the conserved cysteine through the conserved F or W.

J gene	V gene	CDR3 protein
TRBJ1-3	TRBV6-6	CASSYSGQRRSSGNTIYF
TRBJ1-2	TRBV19	CASSMAGQGLGDGYTF
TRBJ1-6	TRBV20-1	CSARVGRGRNPPLHF
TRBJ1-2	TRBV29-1	CSVMGMGYTF
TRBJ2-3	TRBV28	CASSLQMGLAGGNTDTQYF
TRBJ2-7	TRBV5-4	CASSPEGQHLIFSYEQYF
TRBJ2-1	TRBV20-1	CSASTPFRRSYNEQFF
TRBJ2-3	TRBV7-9	CASSPRGTPYTDTQYF
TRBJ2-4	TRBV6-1	CASSYRTGGDIQYF
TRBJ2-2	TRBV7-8	CASSSHRDGDTGELFF
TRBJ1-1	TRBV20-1	CSASWPGTEAFF
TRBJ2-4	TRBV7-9	CASSSLPAKNIQYF
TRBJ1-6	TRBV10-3	CAISDRAAYNSPLHF
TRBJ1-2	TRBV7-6	CASSQDGSSNYGYTF
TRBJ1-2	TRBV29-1	CSVESSGARGGYTF
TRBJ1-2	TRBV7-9	CASSSPGQRGWGGYTF
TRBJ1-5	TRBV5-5	CASSSRGQRNLGNQPQHF
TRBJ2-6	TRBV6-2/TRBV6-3	CASSYDRDSSSGANVLTF
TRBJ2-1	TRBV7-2	CASSHGQGPSYNEQFF
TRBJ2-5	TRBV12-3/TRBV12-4	CASRSDKGTTETQYF
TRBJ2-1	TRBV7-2	CASSLFQAYNEQFF
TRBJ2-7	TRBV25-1	CASGFNEQYF
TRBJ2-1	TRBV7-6	CASSAPIQLAGGKNEQFF
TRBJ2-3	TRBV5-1	CASSLAGQGLDTQYF
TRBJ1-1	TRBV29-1	CSVEIQDRLEAFF
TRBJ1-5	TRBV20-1	CSAIRDNQPQHF
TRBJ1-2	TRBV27	CARTNQVNYGYTF
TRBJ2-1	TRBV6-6	CASTGWRYNEQFF
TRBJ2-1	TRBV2	CASSELWDNEQFF
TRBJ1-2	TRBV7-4	CASSLGGQNYGYTF
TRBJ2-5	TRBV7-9	CASSRPGEETQYF
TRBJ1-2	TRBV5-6	CASSPDRGRGYTF
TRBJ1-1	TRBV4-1	CASSQDRGTGLTEAFF
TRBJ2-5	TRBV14	CASSHRDYQETQYF
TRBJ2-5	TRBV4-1	CASSILAGGRETQYF
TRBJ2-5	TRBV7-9	CASSPELERGGLLQETQYF
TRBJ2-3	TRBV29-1	CSVEGRDTQYF
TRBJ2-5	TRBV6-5	CASSSIEGTQETQYF
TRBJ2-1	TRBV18	CASSPVTSGGYNEQFF
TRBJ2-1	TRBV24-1	CATSDLGSGEQFF
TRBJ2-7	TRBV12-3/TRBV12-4	CASSPTAYYEQYF
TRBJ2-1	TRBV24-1	CATSDGGDLYNEQFF
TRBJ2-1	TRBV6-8	CASSYSSRGDEQFF
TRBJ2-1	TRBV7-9	CASCAAGSYNEQFF
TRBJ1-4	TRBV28	CASSTLGQGVATNEKLFF